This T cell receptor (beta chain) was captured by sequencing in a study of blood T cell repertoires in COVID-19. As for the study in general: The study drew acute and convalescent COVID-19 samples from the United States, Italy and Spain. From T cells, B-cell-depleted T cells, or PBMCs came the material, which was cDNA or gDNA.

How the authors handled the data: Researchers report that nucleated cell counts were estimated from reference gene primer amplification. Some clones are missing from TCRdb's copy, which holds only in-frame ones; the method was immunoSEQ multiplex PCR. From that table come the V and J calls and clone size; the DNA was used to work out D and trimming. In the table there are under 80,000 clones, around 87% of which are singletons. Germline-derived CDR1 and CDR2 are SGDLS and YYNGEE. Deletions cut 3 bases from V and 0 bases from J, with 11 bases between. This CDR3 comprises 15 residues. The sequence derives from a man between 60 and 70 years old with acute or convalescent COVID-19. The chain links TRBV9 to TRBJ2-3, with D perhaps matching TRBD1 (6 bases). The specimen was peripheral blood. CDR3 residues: CASSEEDSSTDTQYF. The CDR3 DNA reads TGTGCCAGCAGCGAGGAGGACAGTAGCACAGATACGCAGTATTTT.